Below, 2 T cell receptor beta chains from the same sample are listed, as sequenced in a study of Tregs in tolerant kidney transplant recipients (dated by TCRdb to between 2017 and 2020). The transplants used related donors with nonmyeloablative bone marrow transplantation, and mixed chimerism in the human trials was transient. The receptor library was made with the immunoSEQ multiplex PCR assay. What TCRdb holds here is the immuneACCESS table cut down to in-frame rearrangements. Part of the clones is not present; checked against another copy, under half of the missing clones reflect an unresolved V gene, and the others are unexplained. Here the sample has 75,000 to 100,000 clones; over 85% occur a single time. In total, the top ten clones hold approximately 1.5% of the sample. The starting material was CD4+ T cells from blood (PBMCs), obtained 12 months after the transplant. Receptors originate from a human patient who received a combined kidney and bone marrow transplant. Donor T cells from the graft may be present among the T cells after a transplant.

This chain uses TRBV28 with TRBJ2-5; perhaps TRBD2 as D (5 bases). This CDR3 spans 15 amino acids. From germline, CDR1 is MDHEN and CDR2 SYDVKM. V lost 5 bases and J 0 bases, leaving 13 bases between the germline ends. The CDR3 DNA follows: TGTGCCAGCAGTCCCCGAGGGTATTACCAAGAGACCCAGTACTTC. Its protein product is CASSPRGYYQETQYF.

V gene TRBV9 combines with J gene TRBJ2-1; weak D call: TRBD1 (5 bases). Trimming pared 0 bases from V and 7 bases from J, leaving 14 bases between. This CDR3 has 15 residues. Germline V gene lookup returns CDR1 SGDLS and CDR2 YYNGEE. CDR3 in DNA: TGTGCCAGCAGCGTAGTTGGAACAGCAGGGAATGAGCAGTTCTTC. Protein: CASSVVGTAGNEQFF.